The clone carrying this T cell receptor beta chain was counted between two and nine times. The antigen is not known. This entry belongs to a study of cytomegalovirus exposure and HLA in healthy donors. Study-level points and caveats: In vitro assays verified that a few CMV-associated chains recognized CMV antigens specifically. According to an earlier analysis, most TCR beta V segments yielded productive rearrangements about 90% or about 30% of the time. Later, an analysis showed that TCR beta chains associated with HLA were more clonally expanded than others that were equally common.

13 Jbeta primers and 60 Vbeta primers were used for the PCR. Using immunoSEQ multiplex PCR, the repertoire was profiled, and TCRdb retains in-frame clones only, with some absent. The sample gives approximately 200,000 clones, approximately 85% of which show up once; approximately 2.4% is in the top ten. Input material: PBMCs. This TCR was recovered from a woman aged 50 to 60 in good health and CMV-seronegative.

Here the CDR3 DNA reads TGCGCCAGCAGCTTGCCCGCCCGGTGTCAAGAGACCCAGTACTTC. This sequence encodes CASSLPARCQETQYF. The V gene is TRBV5-1, the J gene TRBJ2-5; D unresolved. The CDR3 is 15 amino acids. V gave up 1 base and J gave up 2 bases, with 12 bases separating them. The germline CDR1 and CDR2 sequences are SGHRS and YFSETQ.